A single sample is the source of the 26 T cell receptor beta chains below, sequenced in a study of CXCR3-negative and CXCR3-positive naive CD8 T cells. Through 5' RACE with UMI labels, the TRB cDNA libraries were prepared. One entry per CDR3 protein, without DNA, is what TCRdb gives after re-calling the 5' RACE reads. The sample yields about 92,000 distinct CDR3 sequences, of which the top ten take up 1.7%. Sequencing was done on a sample of naive CXCR3- CD8+ T cells from blood. Subset noted: CD45RO-CCR7+CD27+CD95- naive CD8+ T cells lacking CXCR3 (TNR3-). The receptors here all came from a human donor in good health. Some clones in this sample may be carry-over from other donors' samples.

The gene calls are TRBV9 and TRBJ1-6; TCRdb returns TRBD1, unconfirmable since there is no DNA. The CDR3 consists of 14 residues. Germline V gene sequence: CDR1 SGDLS, CDR2 YYNGEE. CDR3 amino acids: CASSLGQGGSPLHF.

The chain has TRBV28 and TRBJ2-7; TCRdb returns TRBD1, unconfirmable since there is no DNA. CDR3 length: 14 residues. Germline V CDR1 and CDR2: MDHEN, SYDVKM. The CDR3 spells CASSFPDSFYEQYF.

The CDR3 here is CASSSQGPRSYEQYF. V gene TRBV7-9 combines with J gene TRBJ2-7; the D gene TCRdb calls, TRBD1, cannot be checked with no DNA. Germline V gene sequence: CDR1 SEHNR, CDR2 FQNEAQ (reference sequence). The CDR3 has 15 residues. The entire variable domain, with the rest obtained from reference TRBV7-9 and TRBJ2-7, is as follows: DTGVSQNPRHKITKRGQNVTFRCDPISEHNRLYWYRQTLGQGPEFLTYFQNEAQLEKSRLLSDRFSAERPKGSFSTLEIQRTEQGDSAMYLCASSSQGPRSYEQYFGPGTRLTVT.

V usage is TRBV29-1 and J usage is TRBJ2-7. The CDR3 has 11 amino acids. Germline assignment: CDR1 SQVTM and CDR2 ANQGSEA. The CDR3 reads CSVEDMAYQAF.

The rearrangement joins TRBV30 to TRBJ2-5; TCRdb picks TRBD2, but there is no DNA to check that call. The CDR3 sequence is 13 residues long. The germline V gene has CDR1 GTSNPN and CDR2 SVGIG (reference sequence). The CDR3 sequence: CAWRDSGEGTQYF.

The CDR3 reads CASSSGHRGRGAEAFF. The rearrangement uses TRBV6-1 and TRBJ1-1; absent DNA, TCRdb's TRBD1 call cannot be checked. The CDR3 is 16 amino acids. Germline CDR1 is MNHNS and CDR2 is SASEGT.

The gene calls are TRBV7-8 and TRBJ1-1; TCRdb lists TRBD1, though no DNA is available to test this call. CDR3 length: 17 amino acids. The germline CDR1 and CDR2 sequences are SGHVS and FQNEAQ. CDR3 region: CASSLALGGTGDTEAFF.

The chain links TRBV3-1 to TRBJ2-5. The CDR3 runs to 12 residues. Germline V gene sequence: CDR1 LGHDT, CDR2 YNNKEL (reference sequence). The chain's CDR3 is CASSVPEETQYF.

The V call is TRBV12-3 or TRBV12-4, the J call TRBJ2-7. The CDR3 contains 12 residues. CDR3 loop: CASSLDIYEQYF.

The chain links TRBV20-1 to TRBJ1-2; TCRdb lists TRBD1, though no DNA is available to test this call. Germline lookup yields CDR1 DFQATT and CDR2 SNEGSKA (reference sequence). CDR3 length equals 14 residues. CDR3 sequence: CSAREGGANYGYTF.

The rearrangement links TRBV15 to TRBJ2-5; no DNA is available, so the TRBD1 call from TCRdb remains unchecked. This CDR3 region has 16 residues. CDR1 and CDR2 (germline): LNHNV, YYDKDF (reference sequence). CDR3 protein: CATSEGMTGDQETQYF. Complete variable domain (other parts from reference TRBV15 and TRBJ2-5): DAMVIQNPRYQVTQFGKPVTLSCSQTLNHNVMYWYQQKSSQAPKLLFHYYDKDFNNEADTPDNFQSRRPNTSFCFLDIRSPGLGDTAMYLCATSEGMTGDQETQYFGPGTRLLVL.

The chain uses TRBV29-1 and TRBJ2-5; TCRdb calls TRBD2, which cannot be checked without DNA. The CDR3 has 16 amino acids. From germline, CDR1 is SQVTM and CDR2 ANQGSEA. CDR3 amino acids: CSVEAPGGGVQETQYF.

J is TRBJ2-2 and V is TRBV7-2; without DNA, the TCRdb call of TRBD2 cannot be checked. The germline V gene encodes CDR1 SGHTA and CDR2 FQGNSA. This CDR3 spans 18 amino acids. The chain's CDR3 is CASSRPGLAGVDTGELFF.

The V call is TRBV7-9, the J call TRBJ2-7; without DNA, the TCRdb call of TRBD1 cannot be checked. Germline V gene sequence: CDR1 SEHNR, CDR2 FQNEAQ (reference sequence). There are 13 residues in the CDR3. The CDR3 loop reads CASSPAGVREQYF.

This chain links TRBV4-1 with TRBJ2-7; there is no DNA to check the TCRdb D call of TRBD1. CDR3 length: 12 amino acids. The V gene's germline CDR1 is MGHRA and CDR2 YSYEKL. The CDR3 loop is CASSQGDRHQYF.

The chain employs TRBV15 and TRBJ2-7; TCRdb picks TRBD2, but there is no DNA to check that call. Germline CDR1 LNHNV, CDR2 YYDKDF (reference sequence). This CDR3 is built from 18 residues. CDR3 residues: CATSRESVSGQLSYEQYF.

The CDR3 is CASSQRDRSTDTQYF. The chain joins TRBV4-2 to TRBJ2-3; checking the TCRdb D call of TRBD1 is not possible without DNA. Per germline, CDR1 LGHNA and CDR2 YNFKEQ. CDR3 length: 15 amino acids.

The rearrangement links TRBV29-1 to TRBJ2-7; as DNA is missing, the TRBD2 call by TCRdb cannot be tested. The CDR3 sequence is 13 residues long. CDR1 and CDR2 from the germline V gene are SQVTM and ANQGSEA. CDR3 in amino acids: CSVQHSSGYEQYF.

The V gene is TRBV7-6, the J gene TRBJ1-3. Germline CDR1 and CDR2: SGHVS and FNYEAQ. The CDR3 sequence is 15 residues long. The CDR3 sequence is CASSWGRVYENTIYF.

J is TRBJ2-7 and V is TRBV21-1; the D gene TCRdb calls, TRBD2, cannot be checked with no DNA. TRBV21-1 has pseudogene status. This CDR3 comprises 17 residues. CDR3 in amino acids: CASSKGESSGSSYEQYF.

This chain connects TRBV12-3 or TRBV12-4 to TRBJ2-7; TCRdb returns TRBD1, unconfirmable since there is no DNA. The CDR3 sequence is 12 residues long. CDR3 region: CASSPGTYEQYF.

The chain recombines TRBV6-5 with TRBJ2-3; TCRdb gives TRBD2 as the D gene, but with no DNA this cannot be confirmed. CDR3 length: 16 amino acids. In germline, CDR1 is MNHEY, CDR2 SVGAGI. The CDR3 loop reads CASSYSPGLGADTQYF.

The V and J genes are TRBV10-1 and TRBJ2-2; lacking DNA, the TRBD1 call made by TCRdb goes unchecked. The germline CDR1 and CDR2 sequences are WNHNN and SYGVQD (reference sequence). This CDR3 spans 14 amino acids. CDR3 sequence: CASSVTGAAGELFF.

This chain links TRBV28 with TRBJ2-5. This CDR3 is 15 amino acids long. CDR1 is MDHEN, CDR2 SYDVKM, per germline. CDR3 residues: CASSQERKRKETQYF.

The rearrangement uses TRBV20-1 and TRBJ2-7. The CDR3 contains 11 residues. Germline lookup yields CDR1 DFQATT and CDR2 SNEGSKA (reference sequence). The CDR3 region is CSASPTFEQYF.

V and J are TRBV28 and TRBJ2-7. The CDR3 consists of 12 residues. CDR1 and CDR2 (germline): MDHEN, SYDVKM. The CDR3 protein is CASSLVIYEQYF.